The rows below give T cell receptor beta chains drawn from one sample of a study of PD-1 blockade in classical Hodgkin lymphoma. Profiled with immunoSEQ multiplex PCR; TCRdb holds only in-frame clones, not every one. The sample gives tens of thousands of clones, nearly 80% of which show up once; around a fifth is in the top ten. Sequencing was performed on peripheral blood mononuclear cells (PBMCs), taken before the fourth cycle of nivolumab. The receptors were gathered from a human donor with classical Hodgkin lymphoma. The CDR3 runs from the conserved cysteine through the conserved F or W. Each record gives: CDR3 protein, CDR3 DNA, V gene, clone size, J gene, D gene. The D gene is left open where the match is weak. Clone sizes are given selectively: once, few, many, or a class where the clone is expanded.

CDR3aa: CASSGGRDRSNSPLHF
CDR3nt: TGTGCCAGCAGTGGAGGAAGGGACAGAAGTAATTCACCCCTCCACTTT
v_gene: TRBV6-1
abundance: .
j_gene: TRBJ1-6
d_gene: TRBD1

CDR3aa: CASSSGREFSNEQFF
CDR3nt: TGTGCCAGCTCATCCGGCAGGGAGTTCAGCAATGAGCAGTTCTTC
v_gene: TRBV4-2
abundance: .
j_gene: TRBJ2-1
d_gene: .

CDR3aa: CASSTGSVEKLFF
CDR3nt: TGTGCCAGCAGCACCGGGAGCGTCGAAAAACTGTTTTTT
v_gene: TRBV9
abundance: .
j_gene: TRBJ1-4
d_gene: .

CDR3aa: CASRGLAAYEQYF
CDR3nt: TGTGCCAGCAGAGGACTAGCGGCTTACGAGCAGTACTTC
v_gene: TRBV27
abundance: .
j_gene: TRBJ2-7
d_gene: TRBD2

CDR3aa: CASSYGTGLNGYTF
CDR3nt: TGTGCCAGCAGTTACGGGACAGGCTTGAATGGCTACACCTTC
v_gene: TRBV6-5
abundance: few
j_gene: TRBJ1-2
d_gene: TRBD1

CDR3aa: CASSQTSGDGETQYF
CDR3nt: TGTGCCAGCAGCCAGACTAGCGGGGACGGGGAGACCCAGTACTTC
v_gene: TRBV4-2
abundance: .
j_gene: TRBJ2-5
d_gene: TRBD2

CDR3aa: CASSPGPTPAETQYF
CDR3nt: TGTGCCAGCAGCCCGGGACCTACTCCGGCAGAGACCCAGTACTTC
v_gene: TRBV5-6
abundance: .
j_gene: TRBJ2-5
d_gene: .

CDR3aa: CASSLGLAGGLRTDTQYF
CDR3nt: TGTGCCAGCAGCTTGGGACTAGCGGGGGGGCTGCGCACAGATACGCAGTATTTT
v_gene: TRBV5-6
abundance: .
j_gene: TRBJ2-3
d_gene: TRBD2

CDR3aa: CASSFRAGYYGYTF
CDR3nt: TGTGCCAGCAGTTTTCGGGCTGGCTACTATGGCTACACCTTC
v_gene: TRBV27
abundance: .
j_gene: TRBJ1-2
d_gene: .

CDR3aa: CASSPAGGGGLNEQFF
CDR3nt: TGCGCCAGCAGCCCCGCAGGGGGAGGAGGATTAAATGAGCAGTTCTTC
v_gene: TRBV4-1
abundance: .
j_gene: TRBJ2-1
d_gene: .

CDR3aa: CASTQFGNTIYF
CDR3nt: TGTGCCAGCACACAGTTTGGAAACACCATATATTTT
v_gene: TRBV2
abundance: .
j_gene: TRBJ1-3
d_gene: .

CDR3aa: CASSPVGRDTYGYTF
CDR3nt: TGTGCCAGCTCACCGGTCGGCAGGGATACCTATGGCTACACCTTC
v_gene: TRBV18
abundance: .
j_gene: TRBJ1-2
d_gene: .